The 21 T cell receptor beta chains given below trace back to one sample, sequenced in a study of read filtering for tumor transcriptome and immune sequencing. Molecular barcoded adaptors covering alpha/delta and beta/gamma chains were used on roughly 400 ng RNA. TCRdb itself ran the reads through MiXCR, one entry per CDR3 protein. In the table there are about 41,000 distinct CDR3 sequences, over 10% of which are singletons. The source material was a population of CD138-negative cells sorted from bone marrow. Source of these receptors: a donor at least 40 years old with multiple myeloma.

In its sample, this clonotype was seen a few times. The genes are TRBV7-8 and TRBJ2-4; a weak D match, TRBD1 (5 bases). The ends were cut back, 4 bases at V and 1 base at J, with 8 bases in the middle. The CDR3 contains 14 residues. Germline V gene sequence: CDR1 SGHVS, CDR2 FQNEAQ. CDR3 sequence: CASSSRVAKNIQYF. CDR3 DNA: TGTGCCAGCAGCTCCAGGGTGGCCAAAAACATTCAGTACTTC.

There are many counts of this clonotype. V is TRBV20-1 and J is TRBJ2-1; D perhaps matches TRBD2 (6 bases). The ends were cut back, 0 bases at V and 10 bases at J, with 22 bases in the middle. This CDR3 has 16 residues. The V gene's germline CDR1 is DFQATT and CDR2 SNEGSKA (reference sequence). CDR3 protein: CSARDSARGDDDEQFF. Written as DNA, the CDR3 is TGCAGTGCTAGAGACTCGGCGCGGGGAGATGACGACGAGCAGTTCTTC.

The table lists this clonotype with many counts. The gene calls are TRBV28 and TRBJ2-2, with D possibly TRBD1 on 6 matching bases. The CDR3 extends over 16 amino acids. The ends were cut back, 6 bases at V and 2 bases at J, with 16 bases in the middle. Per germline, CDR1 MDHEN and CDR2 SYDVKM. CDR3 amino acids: CASRYLGTQNTGELFF. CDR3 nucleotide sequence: TGTGCCAGCAGATATCTAGGGACACAAAACACCGGGGAGCTGTTTTTT.

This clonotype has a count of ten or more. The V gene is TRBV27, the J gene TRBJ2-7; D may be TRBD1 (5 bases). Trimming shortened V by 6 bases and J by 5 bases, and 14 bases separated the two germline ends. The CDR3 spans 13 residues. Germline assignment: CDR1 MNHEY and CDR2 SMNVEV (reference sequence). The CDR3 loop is CASSGQGVNEQYF. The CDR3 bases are TGTGCCAGCAGCGGCCAGGGCGTAAACGAGCAGTACTTC.

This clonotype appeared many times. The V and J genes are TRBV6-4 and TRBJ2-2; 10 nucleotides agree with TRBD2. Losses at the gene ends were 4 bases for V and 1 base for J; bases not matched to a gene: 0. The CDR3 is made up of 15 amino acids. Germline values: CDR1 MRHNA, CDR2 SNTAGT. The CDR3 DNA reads TGTGCCAGCAGTGGGACTAGCGGGAACACCGGGGAGCTGTTTTTT. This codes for CASSGTSGNTGELFF.

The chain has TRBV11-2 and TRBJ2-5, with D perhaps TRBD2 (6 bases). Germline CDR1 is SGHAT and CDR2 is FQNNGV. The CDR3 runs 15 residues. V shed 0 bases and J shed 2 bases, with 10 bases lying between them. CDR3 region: CASSLDRGLQETQYF. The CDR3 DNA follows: TGTGCCAGCAGCTTAGATCGGGGACTTCAAGAGACCCAGTACTTC.

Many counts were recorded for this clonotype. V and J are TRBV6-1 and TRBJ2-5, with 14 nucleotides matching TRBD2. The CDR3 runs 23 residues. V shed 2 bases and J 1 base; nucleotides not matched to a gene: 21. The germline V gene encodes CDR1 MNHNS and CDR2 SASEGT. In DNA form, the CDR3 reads TGTGCCAGCAGTGAATTTGTATTGGCGAGACTAGCGGGAGGGCCGGGGAGCCAAGAGACCCAGTACTTC. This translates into CASSEFVLARLAGGPGSQETQYF.

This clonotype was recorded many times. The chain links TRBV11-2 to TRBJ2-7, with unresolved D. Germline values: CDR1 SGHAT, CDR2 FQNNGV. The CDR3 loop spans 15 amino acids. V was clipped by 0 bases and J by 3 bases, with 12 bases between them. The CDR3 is CASSLDFGTSYEQYF. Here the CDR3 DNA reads TGTGCCAGCAGCTTAGATTTTGGCACCAGCTACGAGCAGTACTTC.

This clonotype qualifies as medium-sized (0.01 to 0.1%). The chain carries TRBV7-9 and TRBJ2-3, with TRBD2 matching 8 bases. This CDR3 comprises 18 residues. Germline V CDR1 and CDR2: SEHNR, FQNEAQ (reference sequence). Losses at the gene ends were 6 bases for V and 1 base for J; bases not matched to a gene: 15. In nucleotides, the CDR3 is TGTGCCAGCAGACCCTCGGGAGGGAATACCTTGGGCACAGATACGCAGTATTTT. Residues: CASRPSGGNTLGTDTQYF.

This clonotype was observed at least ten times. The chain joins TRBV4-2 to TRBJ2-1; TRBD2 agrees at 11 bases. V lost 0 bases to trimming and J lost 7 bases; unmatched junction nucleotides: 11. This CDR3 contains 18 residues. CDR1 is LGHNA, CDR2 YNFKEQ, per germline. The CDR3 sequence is CASSQDPRGLAESNEQFF. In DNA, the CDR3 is TGTGCCAGCAGCCAAGATCCCCGGGGACTAGCGGAGAGTAATGAGCAGTTCTTC.

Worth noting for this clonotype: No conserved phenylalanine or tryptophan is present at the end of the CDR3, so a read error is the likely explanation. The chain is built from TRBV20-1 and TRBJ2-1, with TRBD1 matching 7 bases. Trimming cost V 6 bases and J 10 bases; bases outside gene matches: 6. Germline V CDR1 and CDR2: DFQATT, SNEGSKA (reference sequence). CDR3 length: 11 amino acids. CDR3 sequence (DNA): TGCAGTGCGGATGGGACAGCAGAGCAGTTCCTC. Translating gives CSADGTAEQFL.

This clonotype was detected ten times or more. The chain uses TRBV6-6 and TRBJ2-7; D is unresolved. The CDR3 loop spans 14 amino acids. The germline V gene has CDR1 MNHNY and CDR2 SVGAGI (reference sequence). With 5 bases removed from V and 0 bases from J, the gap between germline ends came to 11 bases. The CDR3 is CASSGRATSYEQYF. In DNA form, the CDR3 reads TGTGCCAGCAGTGGACGTGCGACCTCCTACGAGCAGTACTTC.

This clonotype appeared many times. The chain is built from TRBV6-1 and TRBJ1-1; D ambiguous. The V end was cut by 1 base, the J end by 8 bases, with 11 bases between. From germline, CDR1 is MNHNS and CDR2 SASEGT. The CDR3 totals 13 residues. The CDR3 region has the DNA TGTGCCAGCAGTGAAGGTCCCTTTAACGAAGCTTTCTTT. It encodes CASSEGPFNEAFF.

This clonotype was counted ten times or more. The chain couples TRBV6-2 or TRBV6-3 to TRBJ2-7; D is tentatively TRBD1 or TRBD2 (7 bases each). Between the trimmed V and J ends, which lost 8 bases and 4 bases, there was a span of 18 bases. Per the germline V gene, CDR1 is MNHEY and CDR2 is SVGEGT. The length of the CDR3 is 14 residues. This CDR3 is CASSRGGGVYEQYF. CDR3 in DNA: TGTGCCAGCTCACGGGGAGGGGGCGTTTACGAGCAGTACTTC.

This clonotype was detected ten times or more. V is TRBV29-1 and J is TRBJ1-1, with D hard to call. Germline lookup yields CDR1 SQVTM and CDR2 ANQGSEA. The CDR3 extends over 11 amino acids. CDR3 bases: TGCACAATCTCTCTGAACACTGAAGCTTTCTTT. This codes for CTISLNTEAFF.

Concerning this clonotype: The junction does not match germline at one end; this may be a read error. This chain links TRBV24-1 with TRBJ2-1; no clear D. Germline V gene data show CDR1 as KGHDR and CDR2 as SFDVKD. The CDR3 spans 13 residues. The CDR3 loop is CTTSGNSYNERFF. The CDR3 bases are TGTACCACCAGTGGAAACTCCTACAATGAGCGGTTCTTC.

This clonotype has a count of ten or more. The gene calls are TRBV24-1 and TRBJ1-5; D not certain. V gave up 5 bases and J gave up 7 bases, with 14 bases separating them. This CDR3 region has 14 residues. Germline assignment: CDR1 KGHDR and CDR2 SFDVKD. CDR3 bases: TGTGCCACCAGTGGGGCGGGCAGATTACAGCCCCAGCATTTT. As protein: CATSGAGRLQPQHF.

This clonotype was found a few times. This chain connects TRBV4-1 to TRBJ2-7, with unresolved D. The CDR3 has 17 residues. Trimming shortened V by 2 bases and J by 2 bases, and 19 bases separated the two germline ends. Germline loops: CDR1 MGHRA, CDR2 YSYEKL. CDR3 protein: CASSQKTDTPGAYEQYF. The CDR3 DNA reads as TGCGCCAGCAGCCAAAAAACTGACACCCCGGGCGCCTACGAGCAGTACTTC.

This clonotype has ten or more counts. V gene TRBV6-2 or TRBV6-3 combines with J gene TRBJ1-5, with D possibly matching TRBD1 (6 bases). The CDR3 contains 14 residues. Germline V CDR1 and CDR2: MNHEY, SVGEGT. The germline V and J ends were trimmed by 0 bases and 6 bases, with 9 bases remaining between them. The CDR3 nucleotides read TGTGCCAGCAGTTACTCCCGACAGGCTCAGCCCCAGCATTTT. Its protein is CASSYSRQAQPQHF.

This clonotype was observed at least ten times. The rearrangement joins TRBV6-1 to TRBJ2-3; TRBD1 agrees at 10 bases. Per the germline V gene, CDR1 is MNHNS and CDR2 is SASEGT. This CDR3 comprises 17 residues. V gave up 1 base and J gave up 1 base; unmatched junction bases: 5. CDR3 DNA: TGTGCCAGCAGTGAAGACCTAGGACAGGGGGGCACAGATACGCAGTATTTT. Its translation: CASSEDLGQGGTDTQYF.

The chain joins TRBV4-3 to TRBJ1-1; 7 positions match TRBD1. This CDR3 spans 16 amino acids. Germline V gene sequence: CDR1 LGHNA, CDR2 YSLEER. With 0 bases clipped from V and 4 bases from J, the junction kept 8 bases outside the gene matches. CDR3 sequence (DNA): TGCGCCAGCAGCCAAGATGGGAACAGGGGAGGCACTGAAGCTTTCTTT. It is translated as CASSQDGNRGGTEAFF.